This T cell receptor (beta chain) was sequenced during a study of blood T cells in healthy people across ages. Whole-study results and caveats: Investigators viewed diversity estimates from one million T cells as underestimates, the study reported.

Germline CDR1 MGHDK, CDR2 SYGVNS. This CDR3 region has 14 residues. V was clipped by 8 bases and J by 8 bases; unmatched bases: 11. Then a second PCR, running about 6 to 11 cycles, was carried out with a sample-barcoded 5' primer and a J-beta primer mix. TCRdb analysed the 5' RACE reads with MiXCR anew, one entry per CDR3 protein. The top ten clones hold 3% of a sample with about 780,000 distinct CDR3 sequences, around a quarter of them seen once. Only a few counts were recorded for this clonotype. What it recognizes is unknown. PBMCs were isolated at a quantity of at least 6.5 million per sample. These data were likewise used in another study, on T cells of mothers and their children. This second study says: The second PCR's M1S primer added sample barcodes and 2-4 random nucleotides. Relative to unrelated pairs, biologically related mother-child dyads exhibited marginally greater, non-significant overlap.

The chain employs TRBV25-1 and TRBJ2-1, with 8 bases that match TRBD2. Specimen: blood. This TCR came from a boy between 10 and 17 years old in good health. As DNA, the CDR3 is TGTGCCAGCTCCAGGACTAGCACGATCGATGAGCAGTTCTTC. It is translated as CASSRTSTIDEQFF.